Presented here are 6 T cell receptor beta chains from one specimen sequenced in a study of T cell changes during pregnancy in multiple sclerosis. This table comes from immunoSEQ multiplex PCR, and its TCRdb copy is limited to in-frame clones, with some not included. Counted here are about 63,000 clones, approximately 93% occurring once; the ten biggest clones make up around 3%. Sequences were derived from CD8+ T cells from peripheral blood mononuclear cells, sampled in the second trimester of pregnancy. These receptors all come from a female donor with multiple sclerosis, enrolled in a pregnancy study.

This clone was seen more than once but under ten times. The gene calls are TRBV7-9 and TRBJ2-1; D is possibly TRBD1 (6 bases). Germline V gene sequence: CDR1 SEHNR, CDR2 FQNEAQ (reference sequence). V dropped 1 base and J dropped 10 bases, with 11 bases sitting between them. The CDR3 length is 13 residues. The CDR3 DNA reads TGTGCCAGCAGCTTAGATAAGGGGACAGAGCAGTTCTTC. It specifies CASSLDKGTEQFF.

The V gene is TRBV5-6, the J gene TRBJ2-7, with D possibly TRBD1 on 6 matching bases. CDR1 is SGHDT and CDR2 is YYEEEE in the germline V gene. V lost 2 bases, J lost 2 bases, and 11 bases lay in between. This CDR3 is 14 amino acids long. The CDR3 sequence: CASSFQGQPYEQYF. The CDR3 coding sequence is TGTGCCAGCAGCTTTCAGGGGCAGCCCTACGAGCAGTACTTC. The full variable domain, its missing parts supplied by reference TRBV5-6 and TRBJ2-7, is DAGVTQSPTHLIKTRGQQVTLRCSPKSGHDTVSWYQQALGQGPQFIFQYYEEEERQRGNFPDRFSGHQFPNYSSELNVNALLLGDSALYLCASSFQGQPYEQYFGPGTRLTVT.

The chain employs TRBV7-7 and TRBJ2-3; 10 positions agree with TRBD2. The germline V gene encodes CDR1 SSHAT and CDR2 FNYEAQ (reference sequence). There are 16 residues in the CDR3. V gave up 7 bases and J gave up 0 bases; unmatched junction bases: 7. CDR3 in amino acids: CASITLAGASTDTQYF. As DNA, the CDR3 is TGTGCCAGCATCACCCTAGCGGGAGCTAGCACAGATACGCAGTATTTT.

The chain has TRBV7-2 and TRBJ2-7, with 7 bases matching TRBD2. The CDR3 extends over 13 amino acids. In germline, CDR1 is SGHTA, CDR2 FQGNSA. J gave up 9 bases and V 3 bases, and 8 bases lay outside the gene matches. Written as DNA, the CDR3 is TGTGCCAGCAGCTTGGGGGGGGGAATTGGGCAGTACTTC. Its translation: CASSLGGGIGQYF.

CDR3 sequence: CASSPRDRGINEQYF. In DNA, the CDR3 is TGCGCCAGCAGCCCCCGGGACAGGGGCATCAACGAGCAGTACTTC. This rearrangement joins TRBV4-1 to TRBJ2-7; 10 bases agree with TRBD1. There are 15 residues in the CDR3. J gave up 5 bases and V 4 bases, and 8 bases lay outside the gene matches. CDR1 MGHRA and CDR2 YSYEKL come from the germline V gene.

The V gene is TRBV4-3, the J gene TRBJ2-7, with 9 positions matching TRBD2. Looked up from germline, CDR1 is LGHNA and CDR2 is YSLEER. V lost 0 bases, J lost 2 bases, and 8 bases stayed unmatched. This CDR3 is 17 amino acids long. CDR3 bases: TGCGCCAGCAGCCAAGAGATAGGGCTAGCGGGAACCTACGAGCAGTACTTC. Residues: CASSQEIGLAGTYEQYF.